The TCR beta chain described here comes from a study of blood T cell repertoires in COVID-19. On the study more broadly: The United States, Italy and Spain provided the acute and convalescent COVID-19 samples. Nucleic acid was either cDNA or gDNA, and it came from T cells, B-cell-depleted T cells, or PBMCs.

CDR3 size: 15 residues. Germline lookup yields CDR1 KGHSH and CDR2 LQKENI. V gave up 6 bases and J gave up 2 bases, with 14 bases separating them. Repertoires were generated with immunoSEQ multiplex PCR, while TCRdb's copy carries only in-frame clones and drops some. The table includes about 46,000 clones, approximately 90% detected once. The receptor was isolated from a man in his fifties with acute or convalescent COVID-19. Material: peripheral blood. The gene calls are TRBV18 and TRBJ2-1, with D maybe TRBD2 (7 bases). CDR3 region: CASSFNGGPYNEQFF. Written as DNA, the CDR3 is TGTGCCAGCTCTTTTAACGGGGGGCCCTACAATGAGCAGTTCTTC.